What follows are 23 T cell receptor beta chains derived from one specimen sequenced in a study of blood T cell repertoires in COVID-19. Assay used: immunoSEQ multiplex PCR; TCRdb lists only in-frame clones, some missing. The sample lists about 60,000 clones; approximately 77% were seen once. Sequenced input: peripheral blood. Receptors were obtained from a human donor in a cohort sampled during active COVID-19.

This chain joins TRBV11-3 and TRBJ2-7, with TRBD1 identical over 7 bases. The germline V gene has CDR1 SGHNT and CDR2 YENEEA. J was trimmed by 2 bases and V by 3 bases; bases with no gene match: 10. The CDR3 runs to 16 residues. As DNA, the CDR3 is TGTGCCAGCAGCTTGTCCGGGACAGATCCTACCTACGAGCAGTACTTC. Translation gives CASSLSGTDPTYEQYF.

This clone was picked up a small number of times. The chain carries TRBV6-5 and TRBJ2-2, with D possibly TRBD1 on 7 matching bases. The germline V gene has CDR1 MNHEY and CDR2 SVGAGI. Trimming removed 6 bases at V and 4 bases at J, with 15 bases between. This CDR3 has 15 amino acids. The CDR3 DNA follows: TGTGCCAGCAGGGAGGGACAGACCATCACCGGGGAGCTGTTTTTT. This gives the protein CASREGQTITGELFF.

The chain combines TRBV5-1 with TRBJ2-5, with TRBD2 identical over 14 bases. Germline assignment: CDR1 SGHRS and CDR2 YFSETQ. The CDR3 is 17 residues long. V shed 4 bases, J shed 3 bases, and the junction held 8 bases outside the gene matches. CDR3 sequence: CASSRNRLAGGEETQYF. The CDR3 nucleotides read TGCGCCAGCAGCCGCAACAGACTAGCGGGAGGGGAAGAGACCCAGTACTTC.

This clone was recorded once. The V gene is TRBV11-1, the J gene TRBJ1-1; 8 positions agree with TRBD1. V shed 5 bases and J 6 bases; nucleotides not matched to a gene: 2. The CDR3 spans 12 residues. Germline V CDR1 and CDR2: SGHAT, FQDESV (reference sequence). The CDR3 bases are TGTGCCAGCAGCCTACAGGGGGCTGAAGCTTTCTTT. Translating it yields CASSLQGAEAFF.

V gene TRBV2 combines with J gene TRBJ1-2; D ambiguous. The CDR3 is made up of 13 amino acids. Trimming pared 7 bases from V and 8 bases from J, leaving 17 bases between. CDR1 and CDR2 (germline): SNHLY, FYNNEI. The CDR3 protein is CASIRQPPEGYTF. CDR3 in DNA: TGTGCCAGCATCCGTCAACCCCCAGAAGGCTACACCTTC.

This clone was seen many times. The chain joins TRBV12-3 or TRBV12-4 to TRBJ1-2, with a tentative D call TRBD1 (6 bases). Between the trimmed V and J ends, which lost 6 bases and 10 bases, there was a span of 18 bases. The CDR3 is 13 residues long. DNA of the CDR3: TGTGCCAGCAGCCAAACAGGGTTTCGGGACTACACCTTC. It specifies CASSQTGFRDYTF.

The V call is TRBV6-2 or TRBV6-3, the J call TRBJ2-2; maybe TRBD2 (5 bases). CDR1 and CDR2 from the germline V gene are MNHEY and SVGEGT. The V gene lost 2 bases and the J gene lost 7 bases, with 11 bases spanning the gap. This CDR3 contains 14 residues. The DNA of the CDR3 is TGTGCCAGCAGTTACCCGGGGAGAAGCGGGGAGCTGTTTTTT. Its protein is CASSYPGRSGELFF.

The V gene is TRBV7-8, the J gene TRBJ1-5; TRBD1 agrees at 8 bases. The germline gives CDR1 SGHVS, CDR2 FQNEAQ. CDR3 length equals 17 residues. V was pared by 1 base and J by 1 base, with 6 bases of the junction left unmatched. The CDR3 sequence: CASSLGAGGRSNQPQHF. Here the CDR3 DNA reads TGTGCCAGCAGCTTAGGCGCAGGGGGCCGAAGCAATCAGCCCCAGCATTTT.

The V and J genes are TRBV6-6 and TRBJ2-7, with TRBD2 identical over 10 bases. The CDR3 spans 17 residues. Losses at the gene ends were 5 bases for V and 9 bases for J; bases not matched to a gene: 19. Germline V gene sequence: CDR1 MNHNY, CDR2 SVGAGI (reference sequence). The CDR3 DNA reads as TGTGCCAGCAGTCCTCTTACCCGGGGACTAGCGAGAAGTGGGCAGTACTTC. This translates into CASSPLTRGLARSGQYF.

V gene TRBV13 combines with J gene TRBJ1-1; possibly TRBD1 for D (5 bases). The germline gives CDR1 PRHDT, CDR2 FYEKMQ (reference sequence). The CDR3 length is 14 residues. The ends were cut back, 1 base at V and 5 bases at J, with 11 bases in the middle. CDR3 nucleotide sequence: TGTGCCAGCAGCTTAGATGGGGGGAGGACTGAAGCTTTCTTT. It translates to CASSLDGGRTEAFF.

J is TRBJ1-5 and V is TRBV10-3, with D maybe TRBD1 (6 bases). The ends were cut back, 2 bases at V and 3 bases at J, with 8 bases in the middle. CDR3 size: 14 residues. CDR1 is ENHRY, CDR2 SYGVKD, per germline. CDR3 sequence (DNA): TGTGCCATCAGTGAGGGGGGCACCAATCAGCCCCAGCATTTT. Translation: CAISEGGTNQPQHF.

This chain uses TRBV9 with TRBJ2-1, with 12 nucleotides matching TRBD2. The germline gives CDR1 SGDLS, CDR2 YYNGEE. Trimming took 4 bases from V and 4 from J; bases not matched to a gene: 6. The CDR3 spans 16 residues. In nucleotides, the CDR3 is TGTGCCAGCAGCCCAGGGGGACTAGCGGGTTACAATGAGCAGTTCTTC. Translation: CASSPGGLAGYNEQFF.

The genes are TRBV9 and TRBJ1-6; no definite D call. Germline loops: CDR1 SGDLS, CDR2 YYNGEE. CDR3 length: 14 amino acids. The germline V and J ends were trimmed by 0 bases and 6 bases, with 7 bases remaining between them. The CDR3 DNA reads TGTGCCAGCAGCGTAGAGCCCCTTAATTCACCCCTCCACTTT. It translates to CASSVEPLNSPLHF.

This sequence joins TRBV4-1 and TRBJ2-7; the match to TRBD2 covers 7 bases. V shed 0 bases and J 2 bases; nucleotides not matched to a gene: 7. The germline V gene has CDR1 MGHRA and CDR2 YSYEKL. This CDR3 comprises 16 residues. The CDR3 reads CASSQDSSGFTYEQYF. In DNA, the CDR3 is TGCGCCAGCAGCCAAGATTCTAGCGGCTTCACCTACGAGCAGTACTTC.

CDR3 DNA sequence: TGTGCCAGCAGCGGAGGGTTAGGCGATACGCAGTATTTT. The encoded protein is CASSGGLGDTQYF. The V call is TRBV9, the J call TRBJ2-3, with D possibly matching TRBD2 (5 bases). Germline V lookup: CDR1 SGDLS, CDR2 YYNGEE. With 3 bases removed from V and 6 bases from J, the gap between germline ends came to 11 bases. The CDR3 consists of 13 residues.

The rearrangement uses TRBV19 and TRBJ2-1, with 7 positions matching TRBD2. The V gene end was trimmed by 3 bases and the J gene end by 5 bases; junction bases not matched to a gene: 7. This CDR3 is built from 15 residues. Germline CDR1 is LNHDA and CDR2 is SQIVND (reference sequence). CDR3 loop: CASSIRSGINNEQFF. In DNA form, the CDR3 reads TGTGCCAGTAGTATCCGCAGCGGGATTAACAATGAGCAGTTCTTC.

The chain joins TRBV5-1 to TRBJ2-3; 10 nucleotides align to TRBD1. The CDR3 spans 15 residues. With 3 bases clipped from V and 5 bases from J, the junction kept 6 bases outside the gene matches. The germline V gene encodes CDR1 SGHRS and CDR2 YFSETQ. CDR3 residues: CASSSTGTGEDTQYF. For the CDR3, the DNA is TGCGCCAGCAGCTCCACGGGGACAGGGGAAGATACGCAGTATTTT.

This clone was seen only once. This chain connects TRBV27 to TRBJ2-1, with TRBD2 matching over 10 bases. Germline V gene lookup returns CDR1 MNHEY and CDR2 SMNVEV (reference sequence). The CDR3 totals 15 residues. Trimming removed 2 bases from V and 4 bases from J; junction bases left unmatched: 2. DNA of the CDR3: TGTGCCAGCAGTTTACAAGCGGGGGGGTACAATGAGCAGTTCTTC. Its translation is CASSLQAGGYNEQFF.

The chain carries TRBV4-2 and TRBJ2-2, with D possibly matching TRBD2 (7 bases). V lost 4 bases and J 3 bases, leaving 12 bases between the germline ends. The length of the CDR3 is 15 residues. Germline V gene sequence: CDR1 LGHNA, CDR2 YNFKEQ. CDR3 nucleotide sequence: TGTGCCAGCAGCCCTCGGGGGGCGGACACCGGGGAGCTGTTTTTT. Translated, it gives CASSPRGADTGELFF.

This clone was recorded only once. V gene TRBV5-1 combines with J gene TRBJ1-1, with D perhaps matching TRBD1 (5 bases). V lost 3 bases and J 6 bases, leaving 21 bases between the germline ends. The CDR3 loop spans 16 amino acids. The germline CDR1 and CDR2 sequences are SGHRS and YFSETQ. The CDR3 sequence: CASSWGESVRDSEAFF. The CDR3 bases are TGCGCCAGCAGCTGGGGAGAGTCAGTCCGGGACTCTGAAGCTTTCTTT.

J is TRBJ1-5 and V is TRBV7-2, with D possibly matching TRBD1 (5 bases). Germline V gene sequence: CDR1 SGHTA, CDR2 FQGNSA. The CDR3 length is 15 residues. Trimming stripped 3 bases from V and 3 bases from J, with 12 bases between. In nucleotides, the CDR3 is TGTGCCAGCAGCTTGGGTGACAGTGTCAATCAGCCCCAGCATTTT. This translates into CASSLGDSVNQPQHF.

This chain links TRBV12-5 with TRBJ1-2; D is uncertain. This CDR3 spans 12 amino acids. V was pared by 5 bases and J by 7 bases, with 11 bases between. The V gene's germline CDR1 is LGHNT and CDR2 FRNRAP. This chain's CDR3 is CASGQVVGGYTF. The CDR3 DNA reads TGTGCTAGTGGTCAGGTTGTTGGTGGCTACACCTTC.

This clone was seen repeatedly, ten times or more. The CDR3 region has the DNA TGTGCCAGCAGACTAGGGACAGGGACTGGGGCCAACGTCCTGACTTTC. Translated: CASRLGTGTGANVLTF. The chain links TRBV7-9 to TRBJ2-6; TRBD1 agrees at 9 bases. The ends lost 6 bases at V and 2 bases at J; junction bases unmatched: 5. The V gene's germline CDR1 is SEHNR and CDR2 FQNEAQ (reference sequence). The CDR3 has 16 amino acids.